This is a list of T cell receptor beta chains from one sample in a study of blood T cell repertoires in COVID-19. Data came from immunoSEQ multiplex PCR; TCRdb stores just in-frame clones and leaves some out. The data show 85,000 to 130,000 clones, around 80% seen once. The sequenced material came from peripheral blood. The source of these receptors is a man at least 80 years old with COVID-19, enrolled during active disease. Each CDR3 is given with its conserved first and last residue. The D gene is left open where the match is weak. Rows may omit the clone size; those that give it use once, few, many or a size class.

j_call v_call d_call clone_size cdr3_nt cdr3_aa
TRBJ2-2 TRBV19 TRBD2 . TGTGCCAGTACCCTTAGCGGGAATTCGAACACCGGGGAGCTGTTTTTT CASTLSGNSNTGELFF
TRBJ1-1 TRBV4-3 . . TGCGCCAGCAGCCACCGTCCGGGACATGGGATTTGGACTGAAGCTTTCTTT CASSHRPGHGIWTEAFF
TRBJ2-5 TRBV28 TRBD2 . TGTGCCAGCAGTTCCCTAGCGGGATGGGAGACCCAGTACTTC CASSSLAGWETQYF
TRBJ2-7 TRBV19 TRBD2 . TGTGCCAGTAGCCAACGCGGGGCTAGCGGGAGGCGTCCCCACGAGCAGTACTTC CASSQRGASGRRPHEQYF
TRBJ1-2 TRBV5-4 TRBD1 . TGTGCCAGCAGCCCGGGACAGAGTTATGGCTACACCTTC CASSPGQSYGYTF
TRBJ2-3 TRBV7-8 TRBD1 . TGTGCCAGCAGCCCTGGACAGGAAGCTCGGGAGTATTTT CASSPGQEAREYF
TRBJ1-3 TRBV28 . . TGTGCCAGCAGTCGAGGACAGATCTCTGGAAACACCATATATTTT CASSRGQISGNTIYF
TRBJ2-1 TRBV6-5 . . TGTGCCAGCAGCTTGGCGGTATCCTACAATGAGCAGTTCTTC CASSLAVSYNEQFF
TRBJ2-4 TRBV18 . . TGTGCCAGCTCACCGCGGCAGGGAAGAAACATTCAGTACTTC CASSPRQGRNIQYF
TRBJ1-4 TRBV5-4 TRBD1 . TGTGCCAGCAGCCCCCGGACAGGGGGCCGGAATGAAAAACTGTTTTTT CASSPRTGGRNEKLFF
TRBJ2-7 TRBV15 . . TGTGCCACCAGCGGATGGGCCTCGGCCTACGAGCAGTACTTC CATSGWASAYEQYF
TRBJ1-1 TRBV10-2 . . TGCGCCAGCACTGTGACTCCGGAGCGAGTGGTCACTGAAGCTTTCTTT CASTVTPERVVTEAFF
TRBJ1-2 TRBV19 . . TGTGCCAGTAGTCTTTCGACATTTAACTATGGCTACACCTTC CASSLSTFNYGYTF
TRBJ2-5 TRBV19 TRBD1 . TGTGCCAGTAGTATAGGGGCAGGGGGTATAGAAGAGACCCAGTACTTC CASSIGAGGIEETQYF
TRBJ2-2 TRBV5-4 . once TGTGCCAGCAGTCCGGAGTCAGCAGGGCCCGGGGAGCTGTTTTTT CASSPESAGPGELFF
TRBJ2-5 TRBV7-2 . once TGTGCCAGCAGCCCCGGCGCCAGCGGGACCCAGTACTTC CASSPGASGTQYF
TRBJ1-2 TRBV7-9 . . TGTGCCAGCAGCCCAGAGAGGACCTCCGGGAAGGGCTATGGCTACACCTTC CASSPERTSGKGYGYTF
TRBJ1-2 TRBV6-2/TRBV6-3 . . TGTGCCAGCAGTTACCGGTATGGCTACACCTTC CASSYRYGYTF
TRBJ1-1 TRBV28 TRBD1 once TGTGCCAGCAGTGTATATCAGGGGGCGCGGAACACTGAAGCTTTCTTT CASSVYQGARNTEAFF
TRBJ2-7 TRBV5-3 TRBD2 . TGTGCCAGAGGCAGGGTGGCTAGCGGGAGTTACGAGCAGTACTTC CARGRVASGSYEQYF
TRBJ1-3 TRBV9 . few TGTGCCAGCAGCGTAGAACAGGGAAACTCTGGAAACACCATATATTTT CASSVEQGNSGNTIYF
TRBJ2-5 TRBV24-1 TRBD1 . TGTGCCACCAGTGATCCCGGGACAGGGGGCGGAGAGACCCAGTACTTC CATSDPGTGGGETQYF
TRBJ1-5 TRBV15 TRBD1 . TGTGCCACCAGCAGCGGACAGGGGGCACGGAATCAGCCCCAGCATTTT CATSSGQGARNQPQHF
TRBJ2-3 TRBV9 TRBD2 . TGTGCCAGCAGCGTAGGGGCCGGGACTAGCGGGTTTGATACGCAGTATTTT CASSVGAGTSGFDTQYF
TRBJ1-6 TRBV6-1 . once TGTGCCAGCAGTGAAGCGGGAGGATTCCTTAATTCACCCCTCCACTTT CASSEAGGFLNSPLHF
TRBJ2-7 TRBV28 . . TGTGCCAGCAGTTTATTCGGGACACGAAGCTCCTACGAGCAGTACTTC CASSLFGTRSSYEQYF
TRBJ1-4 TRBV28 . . TGTGCCAGCAGTTTGCCTCGGGTGTCTAATGAAAAACTGTTTTTT CASSLPRVSNEKLFF
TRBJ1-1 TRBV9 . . TGTGCCAGCAGCGTAACGGTGAACACTGAAGCTTTCTTT CASSVTVNTEAFF